Each of the 9 T cell receptor beta chains below was sequenced from the same sample in a study of CD8+ T cells in alopecia areata (dated by TCRdb to 2017 to 2018). The time point tag for this specimen amounts to: less than five weeks on oral tofacitinib. The treatment or condition tag for this specimen amounts to: oral pan-JAK inhibitor, 5-10 mg twice daily. The method behind the library was the immunoSEQ multiplex PCR assay. To provide template for TCR sequencing, every sample had RNA extracted and reverse transcribed into cDNA. TCRdb mirrors the immuneACCESS table, restricted to in-frame sequences. Some clones are absent from its copies; in checked studies, under half trace to an unresolved V gene, and the reason for the others is unknown. The sample data list approximately 130,000 clones, and approximately 60% of these were observed just once. The ten biggest clones cover around 5.4% of the sample.

The source was CD4+ T cells sorted from blood, collected at week 4, from a patient treated with tofacitinib. These receptor sequences come from a human donor with alopecia areata.

This clone has a handful of counts. The V and J genes are TRBV30 and TRBJ1-5; D remains unclear. V dropped 0 bases and J dropped 3 bases, with 15 bases sitting between them. Germline CDR1 reads GTSNPN; CDR2 reads SVGIG (reference sequence). The CDR3 covers 16 residues. The CDR3 DNA sequence: TGTGCCTGGAGTGTACTGGGATTTCCCCCCAATCAGCCCCAGCATTTT. This translates into CAWSVLGFPPNQPQHF.

V gene TRBV7-2 combines with J gene TRBJ1-2; D ambiguous. Per germline, CDR1 SGHTA and CDR2 FQGNSA. This CDR3 has 13 residues. The V end lost 1 base, the J end lost 3 bases, and 6 bases lay between the germline ends. For the CDR3, the DNA is TGTGCCAGCAGCTTAGTCTCGGACTATGGCTACACCTTC. Its protein product is CASSLVSDYGYTF.

The genes are TRBV7-2 and TRBJ1-1; 7 nucleotides align to TRBD1. CDR1 and CDR2 from the germline V gene are SGHTA and FQGNSA. With V trimmed by 3 bases and J by 0 bases, 4 bases remained unmatched. CDR3 length: 15 residues. The CDR3 loop is CASSFRGGMNTEAFF. The CDR3 DNA reads as TGTGCCAGCAGCTTTAGAGGGGGCATGAACACTGAAGCTTTCTTT.

The chain recombines TRBV7-9 with TRBJ1-2; 10 bases agree with TRBD1. The junction had 5 bases not matched to a gene; V was cut back by 1 base and J by 6 bases. Germline V gene data show CDR1 as SEHNR and CDR2 as FQNEAQ (reference sequence). The CDR3 runs 15 residues. CDR3 sequence reads: CASSLGRQGANGYTF. The CDR3 nucleotides read TGTGCCAGCAGCTTAGGGAGACAGGGGGCAAATGGCTACACCTTC.

This chain uses TRBV5-4 with TRBJ2-1; 7 positions agree with TRBD2. This CDR3 spans 16 amino acids. Germline loops: CDR1 SGHNT, CDR2 YYREEE (reference sequence). Germline trimming cut 0 bases from V and 5 bases from J; bases unmatched to any gene: 8. CDR3 nucleotide sequence: TGTGCCAGCAGCTTGGGGCCGGGTCGGGGGGACAATGAGCAGTTCTTC. As protein: CASSLGPGRGDNEQFF.

The chain has TRBV29-1 and TRBJ1-1; D is ambiguous. Germline CDR1 and CDR2: SQVTM and ANQGSEA. This CDR3 is 10 amino acids long. Trimming pared 7 bases from V and 3 bases from J, leaving 6 bases between. This chain's CDR3 is CSGVYTEAFF. CDR3 nucleotides: TGCAGCGGGGTATACACTGAAGCTTTCTTT.

The chain combines TRBV28 with TRBJ2-1; the D gene is possibly TRBD2 (5 bases). V was shortened by 5 bases and J by 4 bases, with 6 bases between the two germline ends. The CDR3 covers 12 residues. Germline CDR1 reads MDHEN; CDR2 reads SYDVKM. In DNA, the CDR3 is TGTGCCAGCAGTAGAGGGTACAATGAGCAGTTCTTC. It is translated as CASSRGYNEQFF.

J is TRBJ2-7 and V is TRBV28, with a tentative D call TRBD1 (7 bases). This CDR3 spans 12 amino acids. Trimming cost V 7 bases and J 9 bases, with 16 bases left between them. Germline V lookup: CDR1 MDHEN, CDR2 SYDVKM. CDR3 DNA sequence: TGTGCCAGCAACACAGGGGACTCGGGGCAGTACTTC. It codes for CASNTGDSGQYF.

The J gene is TRBJ2-5, the V gene TRBV4-3; D gene unclear. The CDR3 consists of 16 residues. V was cut by 0 bases and J by 1 base, with 12 bases left in between. Germline V gives CDR1 LGHNA, CDR2 YSLEER. The CDR3 sequence is CASSQEGVGSQETQYF. The CDR3, as DNA: TGCGCCAGCAGCCAAGAGGGTGTGGGCAGCCAAGAGACCCAGTACTTC.